This T cell receptor beta chain emerged from a study of blood T cell repertoires in COVID-19. At the level of the study: Acute and convalescent COVID-19 samples came from the United States, Italy and Spain. The cDNA or gDNA used as material had been derived from T cells, B-cell-depleted T cells, or PBMCs.

V was pared by 6 bases and J by 8 bases, with 11 bases between. Germline V gene sequence: CDR1 SGHTS, CDR2 YDEGEE. This CDR3 comprises 11 residues. In the authors' methods: Reference gene primer amplification yielded estimated nucleated cell counts. Profiled with immunoSEQ multiplex PCR; TCRdb holds only in-frame clones, not every one. V, J and clone size were drawn from that table, and D and trimming were deduced from the DNA. Among 30,000 or so clones, approximately 93% were seen once, and the ten largest hold approximately 0.88%. What was sequenced was peripheral blood. The chain recombines TRBV5-8 with TRBJ1-2, with a weak D call TRBD1 (5 bases). This receptor was identified in a male donor with active COVID-19. CDR3 bases: TGTGCCAGCACCCAAGGGGTGGGCTACACCTTC. Protein product: CASTQGVGYTF.